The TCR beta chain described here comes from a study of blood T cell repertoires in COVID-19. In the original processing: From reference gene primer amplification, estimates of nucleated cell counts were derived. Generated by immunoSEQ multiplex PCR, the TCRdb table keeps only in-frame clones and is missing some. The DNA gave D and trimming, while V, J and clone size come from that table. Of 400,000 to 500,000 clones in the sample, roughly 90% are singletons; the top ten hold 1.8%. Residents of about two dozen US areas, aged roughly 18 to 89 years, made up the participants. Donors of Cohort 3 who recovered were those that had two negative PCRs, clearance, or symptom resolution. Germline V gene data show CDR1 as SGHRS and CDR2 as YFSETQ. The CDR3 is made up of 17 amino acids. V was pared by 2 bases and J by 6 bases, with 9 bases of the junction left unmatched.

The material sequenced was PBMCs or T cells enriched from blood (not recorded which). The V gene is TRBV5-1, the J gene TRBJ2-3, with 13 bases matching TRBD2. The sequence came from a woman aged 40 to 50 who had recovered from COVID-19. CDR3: CASSLKLAGGPADTQYF. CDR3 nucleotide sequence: TGCGCCAGCAGCTTAAAACTAGCGGGAGGGCCGGCGGATACGCAGTATTTT.